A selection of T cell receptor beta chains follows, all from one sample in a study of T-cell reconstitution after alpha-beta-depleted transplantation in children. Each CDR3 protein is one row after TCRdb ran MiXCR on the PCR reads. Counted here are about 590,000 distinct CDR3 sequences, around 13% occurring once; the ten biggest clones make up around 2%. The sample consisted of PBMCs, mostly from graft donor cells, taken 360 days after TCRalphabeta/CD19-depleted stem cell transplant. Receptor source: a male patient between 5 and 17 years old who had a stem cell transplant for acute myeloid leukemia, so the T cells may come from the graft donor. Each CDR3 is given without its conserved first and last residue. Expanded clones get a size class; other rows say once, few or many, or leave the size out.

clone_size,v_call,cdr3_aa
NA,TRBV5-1,ASSFDLAKRETQY
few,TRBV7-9,ASSSTWTKLRETQY
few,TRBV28,ASSGTSASGELF
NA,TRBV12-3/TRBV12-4,ASSLGLLQGTYGYT
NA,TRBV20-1,SAQGRSGSIPGEQY
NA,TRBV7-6,ASSLGASGRARETQY
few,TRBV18,ASSPEVINSYEQY
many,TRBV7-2,ASSPGLGNEKLF
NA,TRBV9,ASRTGLTTGELF
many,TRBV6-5,ASSRSGGKNEKLF
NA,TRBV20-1,SADPGQGGETQY
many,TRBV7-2,ASSSYLSGITDTQY
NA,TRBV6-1,ASSISASGRAFGADTQY
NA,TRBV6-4,ASSDLGQEDNQPQH
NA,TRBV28,ASTVHSTDTQY
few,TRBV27,ASSPHPINIQY
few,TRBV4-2,ASSQPLAGGGTDTQY
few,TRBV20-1,SAYGSGLAKNIQY
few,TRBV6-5,ASRMTGNSISNQPQH
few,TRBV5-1,ASSIRLSGRGYNEQF
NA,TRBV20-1,SARFLRGGRNEQF
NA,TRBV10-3,AISGAGELF
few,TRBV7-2,ASSPEVRGGNSPLH
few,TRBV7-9,ASSPDLLANSYNEQF
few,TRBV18,ASSPRQGARNEQF
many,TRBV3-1,ASSRDRGIETQY
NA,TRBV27,ASSLLPGGGTDTQY
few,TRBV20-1,SASPVVVRGANVLT
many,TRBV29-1,SVVGWRLFTDTQY
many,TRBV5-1,ASSLFSTDTQY
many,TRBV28,ASSTFSSYEQY
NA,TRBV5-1,ASSLAWGDLTEAF
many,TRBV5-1,ASSRDKLNNYEQY
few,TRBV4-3,ASSQDKTFYEQY
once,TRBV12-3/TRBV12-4,ASSLMGGTVDEQY
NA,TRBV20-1,SHKRELGYEQY
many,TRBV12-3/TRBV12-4,ASSLAGGYYEQY
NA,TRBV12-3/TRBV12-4,ASSLMQTQETQY
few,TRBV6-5,ASSYSADSGEQF
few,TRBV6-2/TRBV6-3,ATNRWSGDDHTQY
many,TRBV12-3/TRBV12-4,ASSSSGTLNTGELF
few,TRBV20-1,SARDGGKRDWSYNEQF
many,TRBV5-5,ASSLVQTYEQY
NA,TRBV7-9,ASSLLAGVVDEQY
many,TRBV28,ASSPTSGGTDTQY